The 25 T cell receptor beta chains below come from one sample, sequenced in a study of tumor and adjacent non-tumor tissue in lung cancer. No cell sorting was done before RNA was extracted from the tissue. Three rounds of nested PCR, following a modified ARM-PCR protocol, produced the TCRbeta library. One entry per CDR3 protein, called by TCRdb with MiXCR from the multiplex PCR reads. The sample includes tens of thousands of distinct CDR3 sequences, roughly 80% of them seen just once. Sequencing was done on a sample of lung tumor tissue. The origin of the receptors is a woman aged 50 to 60 with non-small cell lung cancer.

The chain couples TRBV6-5 to TRBJ1-3, with a possible D match to TRBD1 (5 bases). Trimming shortened V by 0 bases and J by 0 bases, and 9 bases separated the two germline ends. Germline V CDR1 and CDR2: MNHEY, SVGAGI. The CDR3 contains 16 residues. CDR3 loop: CASSYSRTSSGNTIYF. The CDR3 nucleotides are TGTGCCAGCAGTTACTCCAGGACAAGCTCTGGAAACACCATATATTTT.

Turning to this clonotype: A read error may produce the germline difference seen at one junction end. V is TRBV4-1 and J is TRBJ1-5; possibly TRBD1 for D (6 bases). CDR3 length: 18 amino acids. Germline CDR1 reads MGHRA; CDR2 reads YSYEKL. The CDR3 sequence: CASSQAPSREGDIQPQHF. As DNA, the CDR3 is TGCGCCAGCAGTCAAGCACCTTCGAGGGAAGGGGACATTCAGCCCCAGCATTTT.

This clonotype showed up many times. The chain combines TRBV7-8 with TRBJ1-2; TRBD1 matches at 8 bases. After removal of 2 bases from V and 4 bases from J, the junction contained 15 bases not matched to a gene. CDR3 length: 18 residues. Per the germline V gene, CDR1 is SGHVS and CDR2 is FQNEAQ. The CDR3 DNA reads as TGTGCCAGCAGCTTAAGAACCGGGACAGGAGGATCCATCTATGGCTACACCTTC. Translated, it gives CASSLRTGTGGSIYGYTF.

This clonotype was picked up many times. The rearrangement joins TRBV6-5 to TRBJ2-3; 10 bases align to TRBD1. The CDR3 is 17 amino acids. Germline CDR1 reads MNHEY; CDR2 reads SVGAGI. Germline trimming cut 5 bases from V and 3 bases from J; bases unmatched to any gene: 11. Written as DNA, the CDR3 is TGTGCCAGCAGTAAGAGGGACAGGGGAAGGAAGACAGATACGCAGTATTTT. Residues: CASSKRDRGRKTDTQYF.

This clonotype was counted between two and nine times. Given a much more abundant clone one base away, this may be a read error. It is likely a read error, because the conserved phenylalanine at the end of the CDR3 is missing. This sequence joins TRBV5-1 and TRBJ2-3, with D uncertain. This CDR3 contains 15 residues. The germline V gene has CDR1 SGHRS and CDR2 YFSETQ. With 0 bases removed from V and 0 bases from J, the gap between germline ends came to 8 bases. The CDR3, as DNA: TGCGCCAGCAGCTTGGGGGTCCCTAGCACAGATACGCAGTATTCT. This codes for CASSLGVPSTDTQYS.

As regards this clonotype: The germline gene is not matched at one end of the junction; a read error may be the cause. V gene TRBV6-6 combines with J gene TRBJ1-2, with 7 bases aligning to TRBD1. The CDR3 has 14 amino acids. Germline-derived CDR1 and CDR2 are MNHNY and SVGAGI (reference sequence). Here the CDR3 reads CACSPGTASCGYTF. As DNA, the CDR3 is TGTGCCTGCAGCCCCGGGACAGCCTCCTGTGGCTACACCTTC.

As for this clonotype: One end of the junction is discordant with germline, which a read error may explain. The chain couples TRBV28 to TRBJ1-5; weak D call: TRBD1 (6 bases). The CDR3 length is 15 residues. The germline gives CDR1 MDHEN, CDR2 SYDVKM. The CDR3 reads CASSPRWGGRQPQQF. For the CDR3, the DNA is TGTGCCAGCAGTCCTCGCTGGGGGGGGCGTCAGCCCCAGCAATTT.

With regard to this clonotype: A read error may account for a junction end that differs from germline. The gene calls are TRBV6-2 or TRBV6-3 and TRBJ2-1, with 7 bases identical to TRBD2. This CDR3 region has 14 residues. The germline CDR1 and CDR2 sequences are MNHEY and SVGEGT. The CDR3 DNA sequence: TGTGCGAGCACCGGCGGGAGCCCCTACGATGAGCAGTTCTTC. This sequence encodes CASTGGSPYDEQFF.

This clonotype was seen a few times. The V call is TRBV20-1, the J call TRBJ1-5, with D unclear. The assigned J gene may be wrong: the sequence end matches TRBJ2-3 better. The V gene's germline CDR1 is DFQATT and CDR2 SNEGSKA (reference sequence). The CDR3 runs to 16 residues. CDR3: CSASYQNLYSNQPQYF. For the CDR3, the DNA is TGCAGTGCTAGTTACCAAAACCTTTATAGCAATCAGCCCCAGTATTTT.

Worth noting for this clonotype: A read error may explain this, as a much larger clone is one base away. This sequence joins TRBV20-1 and TRBJ2-7, with D possibly TRBD2 on 5 matching bases. The CDR3 is made up of 15 amino acids. The germline V gene encodes CDR1 DFQATT and CDR2 SNEGSKA (reference sequence). V was pared by 8 bases and J by 3 bases, with 23 bases between. The CDR3 DNA follows: TGCAGTACCGCCGATTGGGCAGGAGGTTACTACGAGCAGTACTTC. Protein: CSTADWAGGYYEQYF.

This sequence joins TRBV11-2 and TRBJ2-7, with a possible D match to TRBD1 (8 bases). This CDR3 comprises 16 residues. V shed 5 bases and J shed 9 bases, with 26 bases lying between them. Germline CDR1 is SGHAT and CDR2 is FQNNGV. The CDR3 region is CASSHGQGGFSYGQYF. CDR3 coding DNA: TGTGCCAGCAGCCATGGACAGGGAGGGTTCTCCTATGGGCAGTACTTC.

Concerning this clonotype itself: The junction departs from germline at one end; a sequencing error may be responsible. V gene TRBV11-2 combines with J gene TRBJ1-5; no reliable D call. Germline CDR1 is SGHAT and CDR2 is FQNNGV. The CDR3 runs 15 residues. CDR3 DNA sequence: TGTGCCAGCAGCTTTAATGGATTGAGTAATCGGCCCCAGCATTTT. Translated, it gives CASSFNGLSNRPQHF.

There are many counts of this clonotype. The genes are TRBV20-1 and TRBJ1-5; D is uncertain. Trimming cost V 4 bases and J 0 bases, with 7 bases left between them. CDR1 and CDR2 (germline): DFQATT, SNEGSKA (reference sequence). CDR3 length: 13 residues. The CDR3 loop is CSAIGVSNQPQHF. For the CDR3, the DNA is TGCAGTGCTATCGGGGTTAGCAATCAGCCCCAGCATTTT.

For this clonotype: A much larger clone lies one base from this, so it may be a read error. The chain uses TRBV24-1 and TRBJ2-1, with a tentative D call TRBD1 (5 bases). Trimming took off 7 bases at V and 5 bases at J, with 14 bases between the two ends. Germline assignment: CDR1 KGHDR and CDR2 SFDVKD. CDR3 length: 14 amino acids. CDR3 DNA: TGTGCCACCAGAGAGTCGCCAGGGAACAATGAGCAGTTCTTC. It is translated as CATRESPGNNEQFF.

A note on this clonotype: A read error may produce the germline difference seen at one junction end. V usage is TRBV11-2 and J usage is TRBJ2-1, with TRBD2 matching over 12 bases. CDR1 is SGHAT and CDR2 is FQNNGV in the germline V gene. This CDR3 has 15 residues. DNA of the CDR3: TGTGTCAGCAGATTAGAAGCTAGCGGGAGGGCTGAGCATTTCTTC. Its protein product is CVSRLEASGRAEHFF.

This clonotype was detected many times. The V gene is TRBV28, the J gene TRBJ2-5; 7 bases are a match to TRBD1. In germline, CDR1 is MDHEN, CDR2 SYDVKM. CDR3 length equals 14 residues. The junction had 5 bases not matched to a gene; V was cut back by 5 bases and J by 2 bases. CDR3 loop: CASSVPGQQETQYF. CDR3 DNA sequence: TGTGCCAGCAGTGTACCGGGACAGCAAGAGACCCAGTACTTC.

The sample holds many counts of this clonotype. The chain combines TRBV5-1 with TRBJ1-1, with D perhaps matching TRBD1 (6 bases). Germline loops: CDR1 SGHRS, CDR2 YFSETQ. The length of the CDR3 is 18 residues. V was cut by 0 bases and J by 5 bases, with 23 bases left in between. CDR3 in amino acids: CASSLDEGWGALVTEAFF. In nucleotides, the CDR3 is TGCGCCAGCAGCTTGGATGAAGGGTGGGGGGCGTTGGTTACTGAAGCTTTCTTT.

Concerning this clonotype itself: A much larger clone is a single base away; this may be a read error. This sequence joins TRBV7-9 and TRBJ1-2; a possible D gene is TRBD1 (6 bases). V was shortened by 0 bases and J by 7 bases, with 15 bases between the two germline ends. CDR3 length: 15 amino acids. Germline CDR1 is SEHNR and CDR2 is FQNEAQ (reference sequence). DNA of the CDR3: TGTGCCAGCAGCTTAGCGCGAGGGGGGCCGAGTGGCTACACCTTC. Translation gives CASSLARGGPSGYTF.

As concerns this clonotype: One end of the junction varies from germline; a read error may be responsible. The rearrangement joins TRBV4-2 to TRBJ2-1, with a tentative D call TRBD1 (5 bases). This CDR3 has 18 residues. Germline loops: CDR1 LGHNA, CDR2 YNFKEQ. The CDR3 here is CTSSRDAVGRSSYNEQFF. The CDR3 coding sequence is TGTACCAGCAGCCGAGACGCCGTGGGGCGCAGCTCCTACAATGAGCAGTTCTTC.

About this clonotype: Since a much larger clone is just one base distant, this may be a read error. This sequence joins TRBV2 and TRBJ2-7; the D is unclear. CDR3 size: 15 residues. Germline V gene sequence: CDR1 SNHLY, CDR2 FYNNEI. Written as DNA, the CDR3 is TGTGTCAGCAGTGAAGAGGCGGTAGGAAGCTACGAGCAGTACTTC. Encoded protein: CVSSEEAVGSYEQYF.

Notes on this clonotype: The junction differs from germline at one of its ends, possibly a read error. The chain has TRBV20-1 and TRBJ1-4; no firm D call. CDR3 length equals 15 residues. The germline V gene has CDR1 DFQATT and CDR2 SNEGSKA (reference sequence). CDR3 loop: CSTPAEGMANEKLFF. DNA for the CDR3: TGCAGTACTCCGGCAGAAGGGATGGCTAATGAAAAATTGTTTTTT.

Only a few counts were recorded for this clonotype. The junction departs from the called germline gene at one end, perhaps through a read error. This rearrangement joins TRBV5-4 to TRBJ1-2; 8 positions agree with TRBD1. Germline V lookup: CDR1 SGHNT, CDR2 YYREEE (reference sequence). The CDR3 totals 16 residues. CDR3 region: CASNLLRQGRTYGYTF. In DNA form, the CDR3 reads TGTGCCAGCAACTTGTTACGACAGGGGAGGACATATGGCTACACCTTC.

With respect to this clonotype: The junction and the germline gene differ at one end; a read error may be behind it. J is TRBJ1-1 and V is TRBV29-1; TRBD1 is a possible D gene (5 bases). Germline values: CDR1 SQVTM, CDR2 ANQGSEA. This CDR3 region has 14 residues. The chain's CDR3 is CSVGGGRGNTEASF. For the CDR3, the DNA is TGCAGCGTTGGGGGGGGACGGGGCAACACTGAAGCTTCCTTT.

The rearrangement uses TRBV28 and TRBJ2-3; D not certain. Per germline, CDR1 MDHEN and CDR2 SYDVKM. The CDR3 is 18 residues long. The ends were cut back, 4 bases at V and 2 bases at J, with 22 bases in the middle. The DNA for the CDR3 is TGTGCCAGCAGTTCCTACCGTGGGGTTAGACCCCCCACAGATACGCAGTATTTT. Its translation is CASSSYRGVRPPTDTQYF. The full variable domain, in which reference TRBV28 and TRBJ2-3 provide the parts outside the CDR3, is DVKVTQSSRYLVKRTGEKVFLECVQDMDHENMFWYRQDPGLGLRLIYFSYDVKMKEKGDIPEGYSVSREKKERFSLILESASTNQTSMYLCASSSYRGVRPPTDTQYFGPGTRLTVL.

On this clonotype: Germline is not matched at one junction end, which may reflect a read error. The rearrangement joins TRBV29-1 to TRBJ2-7, with a weak D call TRBD1 (5 bases). Germline CDR1 reads SQVTM; CDR2 reads ANQGSEA. The CDR3 is 14 amino acids. The CDR3: CSVGALTVLDEQYF. The CDR3 coding sequence is TGCAGTGTTGGTGCTTTGACAGTGCTGGACGAGCAGTACTTC.